Included here is one T cell receptor (beta chain) sequence, with context. This clone's antigen is unknown. The input lacks base qualities; no much larger clone sits a single base away. This sample was taken from a study of OX40 agonist ivuxolimab in advanced cancers. For context, the study as a whole: The costimulatory receptor OX40 (CD134) was targeted by ivuxolimab, a fully human IgG2 agonistic monoclonal antibody. Intravenous ivuxolimab was administered to patients every 2 weeks at six dose levels: 0.01, 0.1, 0.3, 1.5, 3 and 10 mg/kg. Among the 52 dose-escalation patients, roughly 20 had hepatocellular carcinoma, approximately 15 melanoma, 9 renal cell carcinoma and 9 head and neck cancer. The dose-escalation cohort was 82.7% male with a mean age of around 64 years, ranging from roughly 23 to 79. Patients were allowed to have had prior anti-PD-1, anti-PD-L1 or anti-CTLA-4 therapy, and around 43% of the dose-escalation patients had been treated with checkpoint inhibitors. Partial responses were achieved by three dose-escalation patients, of whom one had hepatocellular carcinoma and two had cutaneous melanoma. The point of sequencing TCRbeta in the periphery was to test whether ivuxolimab changed TCR sequence diversity and drove clonal T-cell expansion. The paper describes the monotherapy dose-escalation part (N of about 57 patients) of the phase I trial of ivuxolimab.

The CDR3 spans 16 residues, from the cysteine through the phenylalanine. CDR3 DNA is the only sequence kept; it has 48 bases, read in frame from the first base. CDR1 is given as SGHVS and CDR2 as FQNEAQ, both from the germline V gene. V loses 2 bases at its end and J loses 4 bases; junction bases beyond the gene matches: 9. Genomic DNA was isolated from the sorted cells so that the TCRbeta CDR3 region could be sequenced. TCRbeta CDR3 regions were sequenced using the immunoSEQ Assay. Drawn from immuneACCESS, this table holds only the in-frame rearrangements with V and J called that TCRdb kept. Clones are partly lost; checked studies trace under half to an unresolved V gene and leave the rest unexplained. Counted in this sample were 85,000 to 130,000 clones; approximately 90% of them appeared once. 0.25% to 0.35% of the sample lies in the top ten. General study outcomes and caveats: Low levels of normalized T-cell clonal expansion were also seen in some nonresponding patients. The antigen specificity of the clonally expanded peripheral T cells was not determined. In partial responders in the 0.1-3.0 mg/kg groups, normalized peripheral clonal expansion was found to be among the lowest, especially among CD8+ T cells. After ivuxolimab, expanded clones were on average more numerous among CD8+ T cells than among CD4+ T cells. At doses of 0.1 to 3.0 mg/kg, clonal expansion of both CD4+ and CD8+ T cells in blood was seen between baseline and week 6.

The trial excluded patients who had a history of autoimmune disease or were on systemic immunosuppression. Peripheral blood for TCR sequencing was collected from all dose cohorts at baseline, on cycle 4 day 1, and on cycle 7 day 1. The samples were taken from a phase I, first-in-human, multicenter, open-label dose-escalation trial of ivuxolimab. The trial enrolled adults with locally advanced or metastatic head and neck squamous cell, hepatocellular, melanoma or renal cell carcinoma. Before TCR sequencing, CD4+ T cells and CD8+ T cells from peripheral blood were sorted into separate populations. This sequence was found in an adult with an advanced solid tumor such as melanoma, head and neck, liver or kidney cancer. The sequence is built from TRBV7-8 and TRBJ2-7; 9 bases in the middle match TRBD2. Sequencing was performed on CD4+ or CD8+ T cells sorted from blood, taken in a trial of the OX40 agonist ivuxolimab. The encoded CDR3 is CASSLYGREGLYEQYF. The DNA sequence is TGTGCCAGCAGCTTATATGGGCGGGAGGGCCTGTACGAGCAGTACTTC.